This T cell receptor (beta chain) is from a study of response to subunit inactivated influenza vaccine. Study conclusions and caveats: A suggestion made by the authors is that each seasonal influenza vaccination recruits few new T cells.

A word on this clonotype: No antigen is known for it.

TCRdb analysed the RT-PCR reads with MiXCR anew, one entry per CDR3 protein. The top ten hold 3% of the sample, which has 500,000 to 600,000 distinct CDR3 sequences, more than 15% seen once. The germline V gene encodes CDR1 MDHEN and CDR2 SYDVKM. V was trimmed by 1 base and J by 1 base, leaving 13 bases between them. This CDR3 region has 16 residues. The specimen comprised CD4+ T cells sorted from PBMCs, sampled around 25 months after vaccination. The sequence was collected from a man between 50 and 75 years old who received an inactivated influenza vaccine. The chain links TRBV28 to TRBJ2-5; D could derive from TRBD1 or TRBD2 (5 bases each). CDR3 in DNA: TGTGCCAGCAGTTTATTTGGGGACGGTTTCCAAGAGACCCAGTACTTC. Residues: CASSLFGDGFQETQYF.